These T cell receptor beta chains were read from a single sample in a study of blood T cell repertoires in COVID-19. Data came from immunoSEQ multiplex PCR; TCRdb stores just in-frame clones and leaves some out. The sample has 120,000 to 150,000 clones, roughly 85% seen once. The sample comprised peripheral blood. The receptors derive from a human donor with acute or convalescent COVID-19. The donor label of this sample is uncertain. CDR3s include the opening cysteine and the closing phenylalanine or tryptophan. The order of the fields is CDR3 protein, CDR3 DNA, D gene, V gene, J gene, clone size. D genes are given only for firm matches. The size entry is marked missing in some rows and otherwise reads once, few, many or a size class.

CASSVRTGGYNEQFF	TGCGCCAGCAGCGTACGGACAGGGGGCTACAATGAGCAGTTCTTC	TRBD1	TRBV4-1	TRBJ2-1	.
CASSLKGARGYTF	TGTGCCAGCAGTTTGAAGGGGGCGAGGGGCTACACCTTC	TRBD1	TRBV28	TRBJ1-2	.
CASSSTIPNSGANVLTF	TGTGCCAGCAGCTCAACAATCCCCAACTCTGGGGCCAACGTCCTGACTTTC	.	TRBV5-4	TRBJ2-6	few
CASRRGATGVNNQPQHF	TGTGCCAGTAGAAGGGGGGCGACAGGGGTCAACAATCAGCCCCAGCATTTT	TRBD1	TRBV19	TRBJ1-5	.
CASSEWTGPYQPQHF	TGTGCCAGTAGTGAGTGGACAGGACCTTATCAGCCCCAGCATTTT	TRBD1	TRBV19	TRBJ1-5	.
CASSFGGRANNEQFF	TGCGCCAGCAGCTTCGGCGGGAGGGCGAACAATGAGCAGTTCTTC	TRBD2	TRBV5-1	TRBJ2-1	.
CASSLKGAEETGELFF	TGCGCCAGCAGCCTGAAAGGGGCTGAAGAGACCGGGGAGCTGTTTTTT	.	TRBV5-1	TRBJ2-2	.
CASPSPGGSDTQYF	TGTGCCAGCCCCTCCCCAGGGGGCTCAGATACGCAGTATTTT	TRBD1	TRBV5-8	TRBJ2-3	once
CASSSQGARVNQPQHF	TGTGCCAGCAGCTCACAGGGGGCGCGGGTCAATCAGCCCCAGCATTTT	TRBD1	TRBV7-2	TRBJ1-5	.
CASSELAGGPTGELFF	TGTGCCAGCAGCGAATTAGCGGGGGGGCCCACCGGGGAGCTGTTTTTT	TRBD2	TRBV7-6	TRBJ2-2	.
CASSTKGGATANEQFF	TGTGCCAGCAGCACAAAAGGGGGGGCAACAGCGAATGAGCAGTTCTTC	.	TRBV7-3	TRBJ2-1	few
CASSSWDRGRGNEQFF	TGTGCCAGCAGTTCATGGGACAGGGGAAGGGGCAATGAGCAGTTCTTC	TRBD1	TRBV6-5	TRBJ2-1	.
CATSDPAGSGEAFF	TGTGCCACCAGTGACCCCGCGGGTTCGGGTGAAGCTTTCTTT	.	TRBV24-1	TRBJ1-1	.
CASSSGGSSYNEQFF	TGTGCCAGCAGCTCCGGGGGAAGCTCCTACAATGAGCAGTTCTTC	.	TRBV5-5	TRBJ2-1	.
CASSLAARGGSPLHF	TGCGCCAGCAGCTTGGCAGCCAGGGGTGGGTCACCCCTCCACTTT	.	TRBV5-1	TRBJ1-6	.
CATSDSRGSTLGGDTQYF	TGTGCCACCAGTGATTCCAGGGGGTCTACTTTGGGTGGAGATACGCAGTATTTT	TRBD1	TRBV24-1	TRBJ2-3	.
CASSLGADTQYF	TGTGCCAGCAGCTTAGGGGCTGATACGCAGTATTTT	.	TRBV7-2	TRBJ2-3	.
CASSVRDSSTYGYTF	TGTGCCAGCAGCGTGCGGGACAGTTCGACCTATGGCTACACCTTC	TRBD1	TRBV9	TRBJ1-2	.
CASSFGIRLYEQYF	TGTGCCAGCAGTTTCGGCATTCGACTCTACGAGCAGTACTTC	.	TRBV27	TRBJ2-7	.
CASNREVNQPQHF	TGTGCCAGTAACAGGGAAGTAAATCAGCCCCAGCATTTT	.	TRBV19	TRBJ1-5	.
CASSPTGRGEKLFF	TGTGCCAGCAGCCCCACCGGGCGGGGTGAAAAACTGTTTTTT	.	TRBV7-2	TRBJ1-4	once
CASSYDPQSNSPLHF	TGTGCCAGCAGTTACGATCCTCAGTCCAATTCACCCCTCCACTTT	.	TRBV6-5	TRBJ1-6	once
CASSQGSRQHNQPQHF	TGTGCCAGCAGCCAAGGGTCTAGGCAGCACAATCAGCCCCAGCATTTT	.	TRBV4-2	TRBJ1-5	.
CASSVASGRTSTDTQYF	TGTGCCAGCAGCGTAGCTAGCGGGAGAACCAGCACAGATACGCAGTATTTT	TRBD2	TRBV9	TRBJ2-3	.
CASSQGNQETQYF	TGTGCCAGCAGCCAAGGTAACCAGGAGACCCAGTACTTC	.	TRBV3-1/TRBV3-2	TRBJ2-5	.
CASIRDRGVASYGYTF	TGTGCCAGCATTCGGGACAGAGGAGTCGCGAGCTATGGCTACACCTTC	TRBD1	TRBV6-6	TRBJ1-2	.
CASSQGFTSGVQETQYF	TGTGCCAGCAGCCAAGGGTTTACTAGCGGGGTACAAGAGACCCAGTACTTC	TRBD2	TRBV3-1/TRBV3-2	TRBJ2-5	.
CASSPSPGGIYGYTF	TGCGCCAGCAGCCCCTCCCCTGGGGGGATCTATGGCTACACCTTC	.	TRBV4-1	TRBJ1-2	.
CASSPPRDRQETQYF	TGTGCCAGCTCACCCCCAAGAGACAGGCAAGAGACCCAGTACTTC	.	TRBV18	TRBJ2-5	.
CASSPGGAGNTIYF	TGTGCCAGCAGCCCGGGGGGGGCTGGAAACACCATATATTTT	.	TRBV3-1/TRBV3-2	TRBJ1-3	.
CASSSQPGQNYTEAFF	TGTGCCAGCAGTTCACAACCGGGACAGAATTACACTGAAGCTTTCTTT	TRBD1	TRBV27	TRBJ1-1	.
CASSPGGGGTKLFF	TGTGCCAGCAGCCCGGGGGGGGGTGGTACAAAACTGTTTTTT	.	TRBV6-5	TRBJ1-4	.
CASSLGQAGVDTQYF	TGTGCCAGCAGCTTAGGACAGGCGGGAGTAGATACGCAGTATTTT	.	TRBV11-2	TRBJ2-3	.
CASAVGISGANVLTF	TGTGCCAGTGCGGTCGGGATCTCTGGGGCCAACGTCCTGACTTTC	.	TRBV19	TRBJ2-6	.
CASSDTRGGRFSPLHF	TGTGCCAGCAGTGACACACGGGGAGGCCGATTTTCCCCCCTCCACTTT	.	TRBV2	TRBJ1-6	.
CASSITGTGGSGELFF	TGTGCCAGTAGTATAACCGGGACAGGGGGCTCCGGGGAGCTGTTTTTT	TRBD1	TRBV19	TRBJ2-2	.